This TCR beta chain was obtained from a study of blood T cell repertoires in COVID-19. Study summary: Samples representing acute and convalescent COVID-19 were sourced from the United States, Italy and Spain. The analysed material was cDNA or gDNA that came from T cells, B-cell-depleted T cells, or PBMCs.

Per the study methods: From reference gene primer amplification, estimates of nucleated cell counts were derived. Sequencing was performed with immunoSEQ multiplex PCR; in TCRdb, only in-frame clones are kept and a portion is missing. The DNA was the basis for D and trimming; V, J and clone size are from that table. The sample has 150,000 to 200,000 clones; roughly four fifths are singletons. The CDR3 is 16 amino acids. Trimming cost V 4 bases and J 2 bases, with 13 bases left between them. In germline, CDR1 is SGHNT, CDR2 YYREEE (reference sequence). The specimen sequenced was peripheral blood. V gene TRBV5-4 combines with J gene TRBJ1-6; D may be TRBD1 (6 bases). The sequence was collected from a human donor with acute or convalescent COVID-19. The donor label of this sample is uncertain. The CDR3 region has the DNA TGTGCCAGCAGCGCGGGAGGGGGACCCTATAATTCACCCCTCCACTTT. The encoded protein is CASSAGGGPYNSPLHF.